The 32 T cell receptor beta chains below were found in one sample sequenced in a study of T cell responses to AZD1222 COVID-19 vaccine. Using immunoSEQ multiplex PCR, the repertoire was profiled, and TCRdb retains in-frame clones only, with some absent. The sample records some 180,000 clones, about 90% being singletons. The specimen was peripheral blood, collected 28 days after the second AZD1222 dose. The source is an adult who received the AZD1222 COVID-19 vaccine.

This chain joins TRBV5-1 and TRBJ2-2, with 13 bases lining up with TRBD2. V lost 0 bases, J lost 0 bases, and 2 bases stayed unmatched. Germline V CDR1 and CDR2: SGHRS, YFSETQ. This CDR3 has 18 residues. This CDR3 is CASSLVGLAGANTGELFF. The CDR3 DNA reads as TGCGCCAGCAGCTTGGTCGGACTAGCGGGAGCGAACACCGGGGAGCTGTTTTTT.

The chain employs TRBV29-1 and TRBJ2-3; D perhaps matches TRBD1 (6 bases). CDR3 length: 16 amino acids. Germline V CDR1 and CDR2: SQVTM, ANQGSEA. V was cut by 0 bases and J by 0 bases, with 13 bases left in between. The CDR3 loop reads CSVEDWADSSTDTQYF. CDR3 in DNA: TGCAGCGTTGAAGATTGGGCGGACAGCAGCACAGATACGCAGTATTTT.

This sequence joins TRBV24-1 and TRBJ2-1, with 10 bases aligning to TRBD2. The CDR3 is 15 residues long. CDR1 and CDR2 (germline): KGHDR, SFDVKD. Trimming took 8 bases from V and 10 from J; bases not matched to a gene: 13. The CDR3 region has the DNA TGTGCCACCATCGGTCAAGGAGCGGGAGGGATGGAGCAGTTCTTC. Encoded protein: CATIGQGAGGMEQFF.

This chain uses TRBV29-1 with TRBJ2-1; 7 positions agree with TRBD2. This CDR3 is built from 15 residues. J gave up 3 bases and V 2 bases, and 7 bases lay outside the gene matches. From germline, CDR1 is SQVTM and CDR2 ANQGSEA. DNA of the CDR3: TGCAGCGTTGAAAGTAGGCTAGCGGTCTACAATGAGCAGTTCTTC. Protein: CSVESRLAVYNEQFF.

This clone is a singleton in its sample. The chain joins TRBV18 to TRBJ2-7; D remains ambiguous. V lost 3 bases, J lost 1 base, and 16 bases lay in between. The CDR3 is made up of 16 amino acids. Germline V CDR1 and CDR2: KGHSH, LQKENI. The CDR3 DNA follows: TGTGCCAGCTCACCCGGATCCGATGCAGCATCCTACGAGCAGTACTTC. Its translation: CASSPGSDAASYEQYF.

This clone was observed at least ten times. The chain carries TRBV4-1 and TRBJ1-1, with a possible D match to TRBD1 (6 bases). There are 14 residues in the CDR3. The germline V gene encodes CDR1 MGHRA and CDR2 YSYEKL. The V gene lost 3 bases and the J gene lost 1 base, with 9 bases spanning the gap. Here the CDR3 DNA reads TGCGCCAGCAGCCAGGAACAGGGGAACACTGAAGCTTTCTTT. This sequence encodes CASSQEQGNTEAFF.

V and J are TRBV11-2 and TRBJ1-2, with D hard to call. Germline V gene lookup returns CDR1 SGHAT and CDR2 FQNNGV. V was shortened by 3 bases and J by 4 bases, with 12 bases between the two germline ends. CDR3 size: 14 residues. CDR3 residues: CASSFGEFAYGYTF. CDR3 nucleotide sequence: TGTGCCAGCAGCTTCGGGGAGTTTGCCTATGGCTACACCTTC.

The J gene is TRBJ2-3, the V gene TRBV7-2; the match to TRBD2 covers 8 bases. V shed 1 base and J 2 bases; nucleotides not matched to a gene: 5. The germline V gene has CDR1 SGHTA and CDR2 FQGNSA. The CDR3 spans 16 residues. As DNA, the CDR3 is TGTGCCAGCAGCTTAGGTGCGGGGGGCCCCACAGATACGCAGTATTTT. Encoded protein: CASSLGAGGPTDTQYF.

J is TRBJ2-7 and V is TRBV28; D may be TRBD1 or TRBD2 (5 bases each). The V end was cut by 6 bases, the J end by 4 bases, with 19 bases between. Germline V lookup: CDR1 MDHEN, CDR2 SYDVKM. This CDR3 comprises 15 residues. CDR3 sequence: CASRDSGLGDYEQYF. The CDR3 DNA follows: TGTGCCAGCAGAGATTCAGGACTGGGGGATTACGAGCAGTACTTC.

This clone was seen just once. This sequence joins TRBV19 and TRBJ2-7, with TRBD1 as a possible D gene (5 bases). The germline CDR1 and CDR2 sequences are LNHDA and SQIVND (reference sequence). This CDR3 comprises 13 residues. Trimming took 8 bases from V and 5 from J, leaving 16 bases between them. The CDR3 region is CASLEGVFHEQYF. CDR3 sequence (DNA): TGTGCCAGTTTGGAAGGGGTCTTCCACGAGCAGTACTTC.

The chain joins TRBV6-6 to TRBJ2-5; 7 bases line up with TRBD1. This CDR3 comprises 12 residues. Germline V gives CDR1 MNHNY, CDR2 SVGAGI (reference sequence). J was trimmed by 3 bases and V by 5 bases; bases with no gene match: 0. The DNA for the CDR3 is TGTGCCAGCAGTCAGGGGGAAGAGACCCAGTACTTC. Translation: CASSQGEETQYF.

V is TRBV28 and J is TRBJ1-6, with a tentative D call TRBD1 (6 bases). With 6 bases removed from V and 3 bases from J, the gap between germline ends came to 12 bases. The germline gives CDR1 MDHEN, CDR2 SYDVKM. This CDR3 is built from 15 residues. The CDR3 region is CASRGGTSYNSPLHF. The CDR3 DNA sequence: TGTGCCAGCAGGGGAGGGACAAGCTATAATTCACCCCTCCACTTT.

This rearrangement joins TRBV5-4 to TRBJ1-1; a possible D gene is TRBD1 (5 bases). Trimming stripped 1 base from V and 6 bases from J, with 22 bases between. Germline values: CDR1 SGHNT, CDR2 YYREEE (reference sequence). The CDR3 consists of 17 residues. The DNA for the CDR3 is TGTGCCAGCAGCTTGCTGTCTGGCAGGGTAAGGGACGCTGAAGCTTTCTTT. Protein product: CASSLLSGRVRDAEAFF.

The J gene is TRBJ2-7, the V gene TRBV7-9; a possible D gene is TRBD1 (5 bases). The CDR3 extends over 15 amino acids. V was shortened by 5 bases and J by 4 bases, with 18 bases between the two germline ends. CDR1 and CDR2 from the germline V gene are SEHNR and FQNEAQ (reference sequence). The CDR3 is CASSQRQTNLYEQYF. CDR3 nucleotide sequence: TGTGCCAGCAGCCAAAGACAGACAAATTTGTACGAGCAGTACTTC. Based on the CDR3 plus reference TRBV7-9 and TRBJ2-7, the full variable domain is DTGVSQNPRHKITKRGQNVTFRCDPISEHNRLYWYRQTLGQGPEFLTYFQNEAQLEKSRLLSDRFSAERPKGSFSTLEIQRTEQGDSAMYLCASSQRQTNLYEQYFGPGTRLTVT.

This chain links TRBV28 with TRBJ1-5; D is ambiguous. Germline CDR1 reads MDHEN; CDR2 reads SYDVKM. The V gene lost 5 bases and the J gene lost 10 bases, with 12 bases spanning the gap. The CDR3 is made up of 12 amino acids. CDR3 sequence: CASSPQQSPQHF. The CDR3 region has the DNA TGTGCCAGCAGTCCCCAGCAATCCCCCCAGCATTTT.

V gene TRBV3-1 (or the pseudogene TRBV3-2) combines with J gene TRBJ1-2; D gene ambiguous. CDR3 size: 13 residues. Germline V CDR1 and CDR2: LGHDT, YNNKEL (reference sequence). V lost 2 bases and J lost 4, with 8 bases in between. CDR3 sequence reads: CASSQREFYGYTF. CDR3 DNA sequence: TGTGCCAGCAGCCAAAGGGAATTCTATGGCTACACCTTC.

This chain connects TRBV6-5 to TRBJ2-3; D may be TRBD1 (5 bases). This CDR3 has 14 residues. The V gene's germline CDR1 is MNHEY and CDR2 SVGAGI. Trimming removed 7 bases at V and 1 base at J, with 12 bases between. The CDR3 nucleotides are TGTGCCAGCAAACGCCAAGGGGGCACAGATACGCAGTATTTT. Protein product: CASKRQGGTDTQYF.

J is TRBJ2-5 and V is TRBV7-9; 8 bases fit TRBD1. The CDR3 has 16 residues. The V segment lost 2 bases and the J segment 4 bases; nucleotides outside the gene matches: 9. Germline V lookup: CDR1 SEHNR, CDR2 FQNEAQ (reference sequence). CDR3 loop: CASSLSGTGGGETQYF. In nucleotides, the CDR3 is TGTGCCAGCAGCTTATCAGGGACAGGAGGTGGAGAGACCCAGTACTTC.

The chain recombines TRBV6-5 with TRBJ1-6; D gene ambiguous. This CDR3 contains 12 residues. From germline, CDR1 is MNHEY and CDR2 SVGAGI. V was trimmed by 5 bases and J by 7 bases, leaving 6 bases between them. CDR3 amino acids: CASSTVNSPLHF. The CDR3 region has the DNA TGTGCCAGCAGTACAGTCAATTCACCCCTCCACTTT.

This chain connects TRBV28 to TRBJ2-3, with D maybe TRBD2 (6 bases). Germline-derived CDR1 and CDR2 are MDHEN and SYDVKM. The CDR3 contains 14 residues. V gave up 3 bases and J gave up 6 bases, with 13 bases separating them. DNA of the CDR3: TGTGCCAGCAGTTTTTCGGGGGAGCGTGATACGCAGTATTTT. Encoded protein: CASSFSGERDTQYF. The complete variable domain, with remaining parts taken from reference TRBV28 and TRBJ2-3, reads DVKVTQSSRYLVKRTGEKVFLECVQDMDHENMFWYRQDPGLGLRLIYFSYDVKMKEKGDIPEGYSVSREKKERFSLILESASTNQTSMYLCASSFSGERDTQYFGPGTRLTVL.

The sample holds one count of this clone. The V gene is TRBV11-2, the J gene TRBJ1-3; D possibly corresponds to TRBD1 (6 bases). Germline-derived CDR1 and CDR2 are SGHAT and FQNNGV. Trimming stripped 6 bases from V and 2 bases from J, with 17 bases between. The CDR3 has 16 amino acids. In DNA, the CDR3 is TGTGCCAGCAGGGATTGGAGGGGGGCCCCTGGAAACACCATATATTTT. Its protein product is CASRDWRGAPGNTIYF.

This chain uses TRBV5-1 with TRBJ2-2; 10 positions match TRBD2. Trimming removed 3 bases from V and 4 bases from J; junction bases left unmatched: 12. This CDR3 has 18 amino acids. Germline V gene lookup returns CDR1 SGHRS and CDR2 YFSETQ. CDR3 protein: CASSSGLAMAESTGELFF. DNA of the CDR3: TGCGCCAGCAGCTCGGGACTAGCGATGGCGGAAAGCACCGGGGAGCTGTTTTTT.

The CDR3 nucleotides are TGCGCCAGCAGCTTGGTCAGAACGGCCGAAGGTTCACCCCTCCACTTT. This sequence encodes CASSLVRTAEGSPLHF. The chain carries TRBV5-1 and TRBJ1-6; D ambiguous. CDR3 size: 16 residues. Germline CDR1 SGHRS, CDR2 YFSETQ. V gave up 0 bases and J gave up 9 bases, with 16 bases separating them.

This chain uses TRBV11-2 with TRBJ2-7; a possible D gene is TRBD1 (6 bases). The CDR3 contains 15 residues. V was cut by 5 bases and J by 1 base, with 15 bases left in between. Germline V lookup: CDR1 SGHAT, CDR2 FQNNGV. Here the CDR3 reads CASSPVGQGSYEQYF. DNA of the CDR3: TGTGCCAGCAGCCCTGTAGGGCAGGGGTCCTACGAGCAGTACTTC.

The rearrangement joins TRBV5-1 to TRBJ2-1, with D uncertain. Trimming removed 1 base from V and 9 bases from J, with 5 bases in between. The CDR3 extends over 11 amino acids. The germline CDR1 and CDR2 sequences are SGHRS and YFSETQ. The CDR3 is CASSLYVEQFF. As DNA, the CDR3 is TGCGCCAGCAGCTTGTATGTTGAGCAGTTCTTC. The full variable domain, with the rest looked up from reference TRBV5-1 and TRBJ2-1, is KAGVTQTPRYLIKTRGQQVTLSCSPISGHRSVSWYQQTPGQGLQFLFEYFSETQRNKGNFPGRFSGRQFSNSRSEMNVSTLELGDSALYLCASSLYVEQFFGPGTRLTVL.

The rearrangement links TRBV4-3 to TRBJ1-4, with D perhaps matching TRBD1 (6 bases). V was trimmed by 4 bases and J by 8 bases, leaving 20 bases between them. The germline V gene has CDR1 LGHNA and CDR2 YSLEER. The CDR3 extends over 16 amino acids. CDR3 DNA sequence: TGCGCCAGCAGCCCCGAGGGGGGCAGGGGAAGGGAAAAACTGTTTTTT. Protein: CASSPEGGRGREKLFF.

The chain joins TRBV10-3 to TRBJ2-3; D unresolved. Per the germline V gene, CDR1 is ENHRY and CDR2 is SYGVKD. Trimming took 1 base from V and 0 from J, leaving 8 bases between them. CDR3 size: 15 residues. The CDR3 nucleotides read TGTGCCATCAGTGAGTTTTTGCCTAGCACAGATACGCAGTATTTT. Protein sequence: CAISEFLPSTDTQYF.

In this sample, this clone turned up a few times. V and J are TRBV2 and TRBJ2-7; D remains unclear. The germline V and J ends were trimmed by 7 bases and 4 bases, with 8 bases remaining between them. Germline V lookup: CDR1 SNHLY, CDR2 FYNNEI. This CDR3 spans 11 amino acids. The CDR3: CASMTEYEQYF. Here the CDR3 DNA reads TGTGCCAGCATGACGGAGTACGAGCAGTACTTC. Based on the CDR3 plus reference TRBV2 and TRBJ2-7, the full variable domain is EPEVTQTPSHQVTQMGQEVILRCVPISNHLYFYWYRQILGQKVEFLVSFYNNEISEKSEIFDDQFSVERPDGSNFTLKIRSTKLEDSAMYFCASMTEYEQYFGPGTRLTVT.

The chain couples TRBV23-1 to TRBJ2-4; 7 nucleotides align to TRBD1. TRBV23-1 is an ORF, and what it does is uncertain. The CDR3 is made up of 17 amino acids. V dropped 0 bases and J dropped 11; count of bases not matched to a gene: 16. The chain's CDR3 is CASSQSPTGTVKLVQYF. The CDR3 nucleotides read TGCGCCAGCAGTCAATCGCCAACGGGGACAGTCAAATTAGTTCAGTACTTC.

The gene calls are TRBV27 and TRBJ1-2; maybe TRBD1 (6 bases). CDR1 MNHEY and CDR2 SMNVEV come from the germline V gene (reference sequence). The CDR3 totals 16 residues. The V and J ends lost 6 bases and 2 bases respectively, with 19 bases between them. CDR3 amino acids: CASRPTPTGLNYGYTF. Here the CDR3 DNA reads TGTGCCAGCAGACCAACCCCCACAGGGTTGAACTATGGCTACACCTTC.

The V gene is TRBV5-1, the J gene TRBJ2-3, with D perhaps matching TRBD1 (5 bases). Between the trimmed V and J ends, which lost 1 base and 5 bases, there was a span of 41 bases. The CDR3 sequence is 24 residues long. The germline V gene has CDR1 SGHRS and CDR2 YFSETQ. This CDR3 reads CASSLHQLNPGRGLHTPLLDTQYF. The CDR3 DNA reads as TGCGCCAGCAGCTTGCACCAGCTTAATCCGGGTAGGGGTTTACATACCCCTCTATTAGATACGCAGTATTTT.

This CDR3 reads CASSVTGVPQRNYNEQFF. Written as DNA, the CDR3 is TGCGCCAGCAGTGTAACGGGGGTTCCCCAGAGAAACTACAATGAGCAGTTCTTC. This chain uses TRBV10-2 with TRBJ2-1; D might be TRBD2 (6 bases). CDR3 length: 18 residues. Germline CDR1 WSHSY, CDR2 SAAADI. The V and J ends lost 4 bases and 3 bases respectively, with 22 bases between them.